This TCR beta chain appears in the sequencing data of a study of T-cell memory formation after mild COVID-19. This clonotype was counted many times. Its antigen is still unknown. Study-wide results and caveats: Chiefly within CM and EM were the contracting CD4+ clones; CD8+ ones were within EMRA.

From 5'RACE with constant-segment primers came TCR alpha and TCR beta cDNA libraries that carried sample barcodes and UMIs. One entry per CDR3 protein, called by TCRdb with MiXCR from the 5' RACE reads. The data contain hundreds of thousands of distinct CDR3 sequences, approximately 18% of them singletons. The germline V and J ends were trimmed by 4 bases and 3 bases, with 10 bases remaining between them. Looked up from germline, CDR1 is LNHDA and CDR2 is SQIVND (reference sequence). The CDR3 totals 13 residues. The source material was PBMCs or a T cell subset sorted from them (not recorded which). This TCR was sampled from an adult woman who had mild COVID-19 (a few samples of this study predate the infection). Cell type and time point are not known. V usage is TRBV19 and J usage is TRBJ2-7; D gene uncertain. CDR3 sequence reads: CASSNQEYYEQYF. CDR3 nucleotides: TGTGCCAGTAGTAACCAGGAATACTACGAGCAGTACTTC.